This TCR beta chain emerged from a study of OX40 agonist ivuxolimab in advanced cancers. Study at large: The drug used for patients, ivuxolimab, was an agonistic anti-OX40 (CD134) antibody.

Assay used: immunoSEQ multiplex PCR; TCRdb lists only in-frame clones, some missing. The table has some 8,300 clones, 65% to 80% seen once. Here the sequenced sample was CD4+ or CD8+ T cells sorted from blood, taken in a trial of the OX40 agonist ivuxolimab. The receptor comes from an adult with an advanced solid tumor such as melanoma, head and neck, liver or kidney cancer.

The CDR3 nucleotides read TGTGCCAGCAGTTTTGCACGGGGCGGCTACGAGCAGTACTTC. This codes for CASSFARGGYEQYF. The chain recombines TRBV27 with TRBJ2-7; D tentatively reads TRBD1 or TRBD2 (5 bases each). V gave up 3 bases and J gave up 3 bases, with 12 bases separating them. The CDR3 loop spans 14 amino acids. The germline V gene has CDR1 MNHEY and CDR2 SMNVEV (reference sequence).